This TCR beta chain was recovered during a study of siplizumab effects on memory and regulatory T cells. Overall study results and limits: Among sequences traceable to unstimulated CD4+ memory cells, alloreactive ones were significantly reduced by siplizumab. Memory T cells appeared less diverse than naive cells, which seemed to contribute substantially to alloresponse. With siplizumab, mappable alloreactive CD4+ clones averaged 68.8% Treg-derived, versus approximately 29% in controls.

The method was immunoSEQ multiplex PCR; TCRdb's version includes in-frame clones alone and lacks a portion of them. Among some 100,000 clones listed, around 90% were seen once. The table lists this clone with a count of one. The antigen is undetermined. This TCR came from a human donor in good health. Sequenced input: Tregs sorted from blood.

The CDR3 nucleotides read TGTGCCAGCAGCTTAAGGGGGGCGTACCACGAGCAGTACTTC. This sequence encodes CASSLRGAYHEQYF. The gene calls are TRBV7-9 and TRBJ2-7, with D perhaps matching TRBD1 or TRBD2 (6 bases each). The CDR3 length is 14 residues. Trimming pared 2 bases from V and 5 bases from J, leaving 13 bases between. Germline loops: CDR1 SEHNR, CDR2 FQNEAQ (reference sequence).